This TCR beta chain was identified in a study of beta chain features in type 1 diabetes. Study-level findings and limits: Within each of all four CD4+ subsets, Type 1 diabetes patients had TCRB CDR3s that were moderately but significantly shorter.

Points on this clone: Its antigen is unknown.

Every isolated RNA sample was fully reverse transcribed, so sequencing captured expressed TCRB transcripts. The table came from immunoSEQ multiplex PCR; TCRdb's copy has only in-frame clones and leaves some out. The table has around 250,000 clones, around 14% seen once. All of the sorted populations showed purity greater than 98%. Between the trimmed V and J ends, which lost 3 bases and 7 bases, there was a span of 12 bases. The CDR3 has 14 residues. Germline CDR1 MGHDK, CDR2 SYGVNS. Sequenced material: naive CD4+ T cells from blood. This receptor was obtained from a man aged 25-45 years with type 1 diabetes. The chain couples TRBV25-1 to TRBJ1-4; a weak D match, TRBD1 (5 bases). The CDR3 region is CASSEGGLGEKLFF. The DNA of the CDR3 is TGTGCCAGCAGTGAGGGGGGATTGGGTGAAAAACTGTTTTTT.